This TCR beta chain was captured by sequencing in a study of T cells in localized non-small cell lung cancer. Regarding the study as a whole: Adjacent lung held a median roughly 50 of the top 100 tumor clones. Sequence data derive from only one tumor region, so heterogeneity remains possible. Compared with tumor, uninvolved adjacent lung displayed greater T cell clonality, ranking highest overall. Prolonged overall survival went with higher T cell density in the blood.

Profiled with immunoSEQ multiplex PCR; TCRdb holds only in-frame clones, not every one. The profile shows 1,500 to 2,000 clones, over 15% of them singletons. Germline trimming cut 7 bases from V and 0 bases from J; bases unmatched to any gene: 8. Germline V CDR1 and CDR2: SQVTM, ANQGSEA. The CDR3 loop spans 15 amino acids. As for this clone: Its antigen is currently unknown.

Here the sequenced sample was normal lung tissue next to the tumor, taken before any cancer treatment. The origin of this receptor is a female donor aged 60 or older with stage I lung adenocarcinoma. V is TRBV29-1 and J is TRBJ2-2; 7 bases agree with TRBD1. CDR3 sequence: CSATPGQTNTGELFF. The CDR3 DNA reads TGCAGCGCGACCCCGGGACAGACGAACACCGGGGAGCTGTTTTTT.